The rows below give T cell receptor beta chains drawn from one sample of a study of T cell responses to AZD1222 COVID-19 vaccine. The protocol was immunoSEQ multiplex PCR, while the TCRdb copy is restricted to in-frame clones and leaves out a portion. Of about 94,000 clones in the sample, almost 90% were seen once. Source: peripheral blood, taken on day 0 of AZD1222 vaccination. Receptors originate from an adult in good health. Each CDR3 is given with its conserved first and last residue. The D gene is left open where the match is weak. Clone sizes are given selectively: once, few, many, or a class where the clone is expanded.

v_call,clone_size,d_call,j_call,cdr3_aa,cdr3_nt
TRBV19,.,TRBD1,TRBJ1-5,CATRTTGVQGAQHF,TGTGCCACCCGTACGACAGGCGTTCAGGGGGCCCAGCATTTT
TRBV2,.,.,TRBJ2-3,CASSDADLGVGADTQYF,TGTGCCAGCAGTGATGCGGACCTGGGCGTTGGGGCAGATACGCAGTATTTT
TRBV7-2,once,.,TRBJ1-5,CASSLSWGAGSNQPQHF,TGTGCCAGCAGCTTATCGTGGGGGGCAGGGAGCAATCAGCCCCAGCATTTT
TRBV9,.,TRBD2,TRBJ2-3,CASSVRWGGGDTQYF,TGTGCCAGCAGCGTTAGGTGGGGGGGAGGAGATACGCAGTATTTT
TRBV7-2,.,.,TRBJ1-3,CASSLGVFSGNTIYF,TGTGCCAGCAGCTTAGGGGTCTTCTCTGGAAACACCATATATTTT
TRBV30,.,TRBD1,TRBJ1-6,CAWDQGVISPLHF,TGTGCCTGGGACCAGGGGGTCATTTCACCCCTCCACTTT
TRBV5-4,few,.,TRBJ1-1,CASSLGSTMNTEAFF,TGTGCCAGCAGCTTAGGATCTACCATGAACACTGAAGCTTTCTTT
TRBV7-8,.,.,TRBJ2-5,CASSSPAAQYF,TGTGCCAGCAGCTCACCGGCGGCCCAGTACTTC
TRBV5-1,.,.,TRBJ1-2,CASSLTGRSDGYTF,TGCGCCAGCAGCTTGACGGGACGGTCCGATGGCTACACCTTC
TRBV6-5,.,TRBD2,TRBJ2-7,CASSYSSGGPSYEQYF,TGTGCCAGCAGTTACTCGTCGGGGGGGCCATCCTACGAGCAGTACTTC
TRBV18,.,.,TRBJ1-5,CASSPNGDQPQHF,TGTGCCAGCTCACCAAACGGTGATCAGCCCCAGCATTTT
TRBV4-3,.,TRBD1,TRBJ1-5,CASSRDRGGQPQHF,TGCGCCAGCAGCCGAGACAGGGGTGGACAGCCCCAGCATTTT